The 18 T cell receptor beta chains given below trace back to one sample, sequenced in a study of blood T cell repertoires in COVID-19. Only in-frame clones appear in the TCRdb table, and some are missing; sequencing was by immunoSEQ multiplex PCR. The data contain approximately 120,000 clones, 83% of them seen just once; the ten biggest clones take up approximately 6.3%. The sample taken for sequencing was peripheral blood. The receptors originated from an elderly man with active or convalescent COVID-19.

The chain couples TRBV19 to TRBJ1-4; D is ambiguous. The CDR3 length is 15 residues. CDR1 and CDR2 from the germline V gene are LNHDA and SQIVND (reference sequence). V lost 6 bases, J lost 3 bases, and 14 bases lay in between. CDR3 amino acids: CASRLNGASNEKLFF. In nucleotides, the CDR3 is TGTGCCAGTAGACTGAACGGAGCCTCTAATGAAAAACTGTTTTTT.

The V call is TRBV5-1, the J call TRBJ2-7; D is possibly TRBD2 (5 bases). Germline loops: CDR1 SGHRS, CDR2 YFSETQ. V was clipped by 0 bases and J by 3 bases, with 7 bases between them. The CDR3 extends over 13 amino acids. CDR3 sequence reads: CASSLVGSYEQYF. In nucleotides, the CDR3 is TGCGCCAGCAGCTTGGTAGGGAGCTACGAGCAGTACTTC.

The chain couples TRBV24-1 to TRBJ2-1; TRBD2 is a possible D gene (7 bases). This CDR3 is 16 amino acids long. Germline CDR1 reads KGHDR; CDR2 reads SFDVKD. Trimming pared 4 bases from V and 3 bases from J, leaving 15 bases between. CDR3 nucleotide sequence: TGTGCCACCAGTGAAATCTCGGGGGGCCTCTACAATGAGCAGTTCTTC. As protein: CATSEISGGLYNEQFF.

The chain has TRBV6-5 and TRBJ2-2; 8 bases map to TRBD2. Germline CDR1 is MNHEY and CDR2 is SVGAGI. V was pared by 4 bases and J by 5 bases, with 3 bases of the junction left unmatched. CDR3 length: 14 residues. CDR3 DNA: TGTGCCAGCAGTTGGGGACTAGAGACCGGGGAGCTGTTTTTT. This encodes CASSWGLETGELFF.

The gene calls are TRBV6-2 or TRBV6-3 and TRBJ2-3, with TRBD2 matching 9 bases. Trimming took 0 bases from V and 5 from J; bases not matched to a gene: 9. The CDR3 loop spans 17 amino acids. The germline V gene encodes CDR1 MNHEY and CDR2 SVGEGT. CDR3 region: CASSYSVLAGEKDTQYF. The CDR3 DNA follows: TGTGCCAGCAGTTACTCGGTTTTAGCGGGGGAAAAAGATACGCAGTATTTT.

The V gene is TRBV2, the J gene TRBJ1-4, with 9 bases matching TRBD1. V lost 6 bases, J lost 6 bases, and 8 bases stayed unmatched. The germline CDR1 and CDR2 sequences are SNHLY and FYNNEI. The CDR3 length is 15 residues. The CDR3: CASRESGQGYEKLFF. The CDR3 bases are TGTGCCAGCAGAGAGTCGGGACAGGGCTATGAAAAACTGTTTTTT.

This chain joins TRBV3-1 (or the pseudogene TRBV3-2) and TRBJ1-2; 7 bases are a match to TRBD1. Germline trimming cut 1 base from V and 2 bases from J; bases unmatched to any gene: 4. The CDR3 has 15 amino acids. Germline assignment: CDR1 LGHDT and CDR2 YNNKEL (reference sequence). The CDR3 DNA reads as TGTGCCAGCAGCCAAGCGGGGACAGCAAACTATGGCTACACCTTC. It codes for CASSQAGTANYGYTF.

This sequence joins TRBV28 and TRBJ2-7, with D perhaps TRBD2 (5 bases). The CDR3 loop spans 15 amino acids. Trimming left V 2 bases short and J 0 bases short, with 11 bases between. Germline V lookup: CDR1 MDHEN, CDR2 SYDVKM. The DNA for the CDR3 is TGTGCCAGCAGTTTACTGAGCGGAAGCTCCTACGAGCAGTACTTC. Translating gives CASSLLSGSSYEQYF. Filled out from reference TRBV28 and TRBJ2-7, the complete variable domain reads DVKVTQSSRYLVKRTGEKVFLECVQDMDHENMFWYRQDPGLGLRLIYFSYDVKMKEKGDIPEGYSVSREKKERFSLILESASTNQTSMYLCASSLLSGSSYEQYFGPGTRLTVT.

The CDR3 is CASSFATASTDTQYF. The CDR3, as DNA: TGCGCCAGCAGCTTTGCGACAGCTAGCACAGATACGCAGTATTTT. The J gene is TRBJ2-3, the V gene TRBV5-1; maybe TRBD1 (5 bases). Between the trimmed V and J ends, which lost 2 bases and 0 bases, there was a span of 10 bases. Germline V gene data show CDR1 as SGHRS and CDR2 as YFSETQ. The CDR3 contains 15 residues.

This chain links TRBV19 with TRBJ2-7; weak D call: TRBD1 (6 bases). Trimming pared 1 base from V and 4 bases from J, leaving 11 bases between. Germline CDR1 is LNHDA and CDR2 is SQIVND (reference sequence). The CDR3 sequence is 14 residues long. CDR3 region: CASSIAQGSYEQYF. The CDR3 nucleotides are TGTGCCAGTAGTATAGCACAGGGAAGTTACGAGCAGTACTTC.

CDR3 in amino acids: CASSQASGERAYEQYF. In DNA, the CDR3 is TGCGCCAGCAGCCAAGCTAGCGGGGAGAGGGCCTACGAGCAGTACTTC. The rearrangement links TRBV4-1 to TRBJ2-7, with TRBD2 matching 9 bases. CDR1 is MGHRA and CDR2 is YSYEKL in the germline V gene. This CDR3 has 16 residues. Trimming cost V 1 base and J 2 bases; bases outside gene matches: 6.

This chain's CDR3 is CASSYPGGYGYTF. Written as DNA, the CDR3 is TGTGCCAGCAGTTACCCAGGGGGCTATGGCTACACCTTC. The chain is built from TRBV12-3 or TRBV12-4 and TRBJ1-2; 7 positions agree with TRBD1. The CDR3 sequence is 13 residues long. Trimming removed 4 bases from V and 4 bases from J; junction bases left unmatched: 3.

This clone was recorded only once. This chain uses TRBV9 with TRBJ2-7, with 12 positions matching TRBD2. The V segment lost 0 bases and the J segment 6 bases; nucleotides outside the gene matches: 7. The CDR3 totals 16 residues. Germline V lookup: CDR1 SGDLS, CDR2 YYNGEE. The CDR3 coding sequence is TGTGCCAGCAGCGTAGAGGCTAGCGGGGGGGAAAGCGAGCAGTACTTC. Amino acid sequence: CASSVEASGGESEQYF.

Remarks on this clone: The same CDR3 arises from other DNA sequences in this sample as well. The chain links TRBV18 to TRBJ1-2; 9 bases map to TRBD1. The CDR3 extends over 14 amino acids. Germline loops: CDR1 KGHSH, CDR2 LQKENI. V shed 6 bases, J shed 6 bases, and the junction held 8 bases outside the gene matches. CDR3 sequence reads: CASSPSQGADGYTF. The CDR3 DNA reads TGTGCCAGCTCTCCTTCACAGGGGGCTGATGGCTACACCTTC.

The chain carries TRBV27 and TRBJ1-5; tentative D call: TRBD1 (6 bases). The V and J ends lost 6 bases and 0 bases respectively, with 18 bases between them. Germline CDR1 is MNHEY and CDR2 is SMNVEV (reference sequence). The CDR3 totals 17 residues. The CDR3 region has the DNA TGTGCCAGCAGGCCCTACACAGGGTTTGATAGCAATCAGCCCCAGCATTTT. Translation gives CASRPYTGFDSNQPQHF.

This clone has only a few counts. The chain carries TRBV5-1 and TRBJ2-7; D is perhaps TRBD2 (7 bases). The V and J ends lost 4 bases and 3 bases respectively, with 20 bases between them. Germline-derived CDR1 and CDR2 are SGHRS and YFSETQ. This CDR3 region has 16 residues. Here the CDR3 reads CASSPGGPGTGYEQYF. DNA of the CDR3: TGCGCCAGCAGCCCGGGGGGCCCAGGGACGGGCTACGAGCAGTACTTC.

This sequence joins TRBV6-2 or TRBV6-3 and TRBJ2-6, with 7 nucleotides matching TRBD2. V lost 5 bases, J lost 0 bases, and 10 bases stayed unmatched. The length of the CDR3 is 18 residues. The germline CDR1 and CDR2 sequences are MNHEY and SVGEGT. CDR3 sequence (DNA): TGTGCCAGCAGTCCCCGGGGAGCGGGGTCCTCTGGGGCCAACGTCCTGACTTTC. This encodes CASSPRGAGSSGANVLTF.

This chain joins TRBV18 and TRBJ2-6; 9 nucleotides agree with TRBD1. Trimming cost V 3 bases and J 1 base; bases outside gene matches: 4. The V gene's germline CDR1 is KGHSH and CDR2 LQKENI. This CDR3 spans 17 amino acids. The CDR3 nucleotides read TGTGCCAGCTCACCGGGACAGGGTAATTCTGGGGCCAACGTCCTGACTTTC. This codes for CASSPGQGNSGANVLTF.